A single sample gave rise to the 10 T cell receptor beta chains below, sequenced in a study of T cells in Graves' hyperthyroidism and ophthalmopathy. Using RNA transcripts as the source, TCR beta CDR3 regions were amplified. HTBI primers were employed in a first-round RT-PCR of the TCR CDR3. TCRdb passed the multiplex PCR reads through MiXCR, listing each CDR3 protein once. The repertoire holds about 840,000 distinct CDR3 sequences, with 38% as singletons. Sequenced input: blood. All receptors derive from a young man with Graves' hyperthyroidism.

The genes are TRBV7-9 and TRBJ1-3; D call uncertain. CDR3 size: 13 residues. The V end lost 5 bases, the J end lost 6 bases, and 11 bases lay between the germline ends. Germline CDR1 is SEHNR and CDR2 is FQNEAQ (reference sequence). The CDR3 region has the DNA TGTGCCAGCAGCCAGGACGGACCAAACACCATATATTTT. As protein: CASSQDGPNTIYF.

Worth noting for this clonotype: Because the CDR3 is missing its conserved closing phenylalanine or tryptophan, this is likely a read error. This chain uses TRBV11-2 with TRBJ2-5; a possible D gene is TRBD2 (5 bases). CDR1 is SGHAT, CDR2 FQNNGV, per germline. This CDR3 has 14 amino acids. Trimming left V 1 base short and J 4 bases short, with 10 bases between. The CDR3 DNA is TGTGCCAGCAGCTTAGGGTGGGAGAGAGAGACCCAGTACCTC. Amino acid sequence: CASSLGWERETQYL.

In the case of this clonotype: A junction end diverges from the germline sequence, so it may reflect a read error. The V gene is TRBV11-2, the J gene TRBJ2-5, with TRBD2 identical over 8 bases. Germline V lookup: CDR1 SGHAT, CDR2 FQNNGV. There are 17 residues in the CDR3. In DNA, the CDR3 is TGTACCAGCAGCCTAGGGACTAGTGGGTTTGAGGCAGAGACCCAGTACTTC. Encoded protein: CTSSLGTSGFEAETQYF.

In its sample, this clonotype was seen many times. CDR3 DNA sequence: TGTGCCAGCAGCCCTCAGAATCAGCCCCAGCATTTT. As protein: CASSPQNQPQHF. The chain carries TRBV7-9 and TRBJ1-5; no firm D call. Germline V lookup: CDR1 SEHNR, CDR2 FQNEAQ (reference sequence). This CDR3 is 12 amino acids long. The V end lost 5 bases, the J end lost 4 bases, and 6 bases lay between the germline ends.

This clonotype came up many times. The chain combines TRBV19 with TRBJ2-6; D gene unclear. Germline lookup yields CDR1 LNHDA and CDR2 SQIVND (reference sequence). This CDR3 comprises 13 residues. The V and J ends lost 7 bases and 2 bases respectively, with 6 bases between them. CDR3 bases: TGTGCCAGTAAGGAGCCTGGGGCCAACGTCCTGACTTTC. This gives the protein CASKEPGANVLTF.

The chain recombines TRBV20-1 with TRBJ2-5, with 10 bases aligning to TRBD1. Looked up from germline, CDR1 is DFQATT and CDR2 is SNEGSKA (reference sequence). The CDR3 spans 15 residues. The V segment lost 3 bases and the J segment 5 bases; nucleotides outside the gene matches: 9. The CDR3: CSASLLTGGVETQYF. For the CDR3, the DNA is TGCAGTGCTAGCCTATTGACAGGGGGCGTGGAGACCCAGTACTTC.

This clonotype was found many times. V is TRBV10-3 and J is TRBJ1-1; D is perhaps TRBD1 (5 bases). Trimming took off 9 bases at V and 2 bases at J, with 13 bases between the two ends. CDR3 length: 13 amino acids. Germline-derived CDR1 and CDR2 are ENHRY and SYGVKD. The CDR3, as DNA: TGTGCCATAGACACAGGTGCTAACACTGAAGCTTTCTTT. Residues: CAIDTGANTEAFF.

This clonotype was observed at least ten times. CDR3 sequence: CASSSTVAGSPLHF. The CDR3 DNA follows: TGTGCCAGCAGTTCGACGGTGGCAGGATCACCCCTCCACTTT. The chain carries TRBV2 and TRBJ1-6, with D unclear. V dropped 5 bases and J dropped 10 bases, with 15 bases sitting between them. Germline V gene data show CDR1 as SNHLY and CDR2 as FYNNEI. CDR3 length: 14 residues.

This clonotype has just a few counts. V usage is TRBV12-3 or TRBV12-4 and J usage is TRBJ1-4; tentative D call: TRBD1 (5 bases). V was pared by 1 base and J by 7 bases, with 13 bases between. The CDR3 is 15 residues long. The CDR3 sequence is CASSLEGRRGEKLFF. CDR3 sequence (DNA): TGTGCCAGCAGTTTAGAGGGGAGGAGGGGTGAAAAACTGTTTTTT.

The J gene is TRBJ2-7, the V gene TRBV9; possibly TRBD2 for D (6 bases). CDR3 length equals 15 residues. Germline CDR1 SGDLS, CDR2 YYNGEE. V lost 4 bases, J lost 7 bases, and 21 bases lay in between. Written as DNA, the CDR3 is TGTGCCAGCAGCTTGCGGTGGGGACTGGCTAATGAGCAGTACTTC. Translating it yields CASSLRWGLANEQYF.